This T cell receptor (beta chain) was sequenced for a study of neurological immune-mediated disorders. This clonotype appeared many times. Its specificity is not known. Study-wide points: Among expanded clones, no CDR3 amino acid sequences were shared across subjects, a pattern suggesting private repertoires in all groups.

There are 19 residues in the CDR3. Per the germline V gene, CDR1 is DFQATT and CDR2 is SNEGSKA (reference sequence). V shed 3 bases and J 1 base; nucleotides not matched to a gene: 15. TCRdb processed the 5' RACE reads anew with MiXCR; each CDR3 protein has one entry. In the table there are some 25,000 distinct CDR3 sequences, 6.5% to 8.5% of which are singletons. The unsorted libraries were generated from a total of 2 million PBMCs, which had been stored in RNAlater at -80 C. This clonotype originated in a woman in her 40s in good health. Material for sequencing was PBMCs. The chain joins TRBV20-1 to TRBJ2-3; TRBD2 matches 11 bases. Here the CDR3 reads CSASAPQLAGVSGTDTQYF. The CDR3 DNA is TGCAGTGCTAGTGCCCCCCAACTAGCGGGAGTATCGGGCACAGATACGCAGTATTTT.